This TCR beta chain was retrieved from a study of shared T cell receptors in the human thymus. V lost 0 bases to trimming and J lost 2 bases, with 12 bases between them. The CDR3 covers 16 residues. Method: immunoSEQ multiplex PCR; TCRdb's copy keeps in-frame clones and lacks some. The sample carries hundreds of thousands of clones, approximately 95% recorded once. The TCR was taken from a human donor. The J gene is TRBJ2-1, the V gene TRBV5-3; a possible D gene is TRBD1 (5 bases). TRBV5-3 is designated an ORF whose function remains uncertain. Sequencing was performed on thymocytes. CDR3 sequence: CARSLGGKGTYNEQFF. In DNA form, the CDR3 reads TGTGCCAGAAGCTTGGGGGGCAAGGGCACCTACAATGAGCAGTTCTTC.